This T cell receptor (beta chain) was captured by sequencing in a study of human T cells and chemical hapten exposure (dated by TCRdb to about 2021). The study in broad terms: For sensitization, 2% DPC in acetone was applied to a 2 cm by 2 cm area of upper inner arm skin. The mostly female patient cohort included alopecia areata with under or over 50% scalp involvement, alopecia totalis and alopecia universalis. Blood for TCR sequencing was provided by twenty-nine alopecia patients at one to four time points (pre-sensitization, 2, 6 and 24 weeks). Patch testing was performed on the upper back with Finn chambers containing 0.01% DPC, and the patch tests were scored after 6 days according to International Contact Dermatitis Research Group standards. Blood samples were taken from patients before sensitization (week 0) and then at 2, 6 and about 24 weeks after DPC sensitization. Throughout the roughly 23-week study period, patients were also given weekly therapeutic DPC doses on the scalp. Peripheral blood TCR repertoire changes were tracked in vivo in alopecia patients during primary and secondary sensitization to the hapten diphenylcyclopropenone (DPC). The libraries were sequenced as a pool, and the TCR yield per sample differed mostly because of small variations in library volumes within the pool.

Broader findings and caveats from the paper: Expanded TCRs formed significantly more large CDR3 similarity clusters than pre-sensitization or healthy control sets, consistent with antigen-driven responses. DPC sensitization did not change the number of TCRs with a frequency above 1 in 1000, and there was no evidence of changes in global repertoire structure. Alopecia, a presumed autoimmune disease, was present in all patients, so the immune response of the patients might differ from that of healthy individuals. After repeated subsampling, changes were observed in the strength of the expansion versus patch-test correlation and in the threshold at which the correlation became significant. The number of PT1 expanded TCRs positively correlated with patch test score, significant at thresholds 8, 16 and 32 but not 4.

This clonotype was counted at least ten times. Its binding antigen is unknown. The sample holds no much larger clone one base away, and base qualities are not on file. The library came from RACE. The data were produced on a NextSeq 500. During library preparation, unique molecular identifiers were attached to individual cDNA molecules so that TCRs could be counted quantitatively and reproducibly. From each blood RNA sample, both TCR alpha and TCR beta chains were sequenced. The authors' pipeline ran thus. A median of roughly 99,000 TCRs per sample was observed, with a range of about 20,000 to 690,600. The Decombinator software suite was used to annotate V, J and CDR3 in the TCR reads. Every sample was subsampled to the same number of TCRs (28,000) for the PS versus PT1 abundance plots. Expanded TCRs were defined as absent before sensitization and observed at least eight times at the 2-week time point. TCRdb trimmed the raw reads at Q25, called clones with MiXCR and kept productive beta chains. Entries that share a CDR3 protein sequence are merged under the most common genes and DNA. TCRdb, not the original authors, processed these V and J calls. This sample has a few hundred thousand distinct CDR3 sequences in its table, and just under 6.5% of those were observed once. Of the sample, around 6% falls within the top ten clones.

The CDR3 starts with the cysteine, ends with the phenylalanine, and has 14 residues. The DNA shown is the 42-base CDR3, in frame from base 1. CDR1 DFQATT and CDR2 SNEGSKA are derived from the germline V gene (reference sequence). V loses 3 bases of germline sequence and J loses 0 bases, and the interval between the two ends is 9 bases. Per the publication, the time point label means: patch test 2, 6 weeks after DPC sensitization. The treatment or condition label, as the study defines it: therapeutic diphenylcyclopropenone sensitization with weekly scalp DPC. At each patch-test visit, blood was drawn before the patch test was applied. Patients were eligible if aged 18 to 70, diagnosed with alopecia and judged suitable for DPC therapy, and pregnant patients were excluded. Total RNA was isolated from unfractionated whole blood collected in Tempus Blood RNA tubes.

This receptor chain uses TRBV20-1 and TRBJ1-5; the D gene remains uncertain. This TCR came from a woman aged 18-35 years with alopecia areata. Some clones in this sample may be carry-over from other donors' samples. The material was whole blood, obtained in connection with sensitization to the hapten diphenylcyclopropenone (DPC). The CDR3 loop reads CSASRGISNQPQHF. The DNA reads as follows: TGCAGTGCTAGTCGAGGCATTAGCAATCAGCCCCAGCATTTT.